The T cell receptor beta chain described here comes from a study of response to subunit inactivated influenza vaccine. In TCRdb, the RT-PCR reads were re-called with MiXCR into one record per CDR3 protein. Here the sample spans hundreds of thousands of distinct CDR3 sequences, around 11% being singletons. V lost 2 bases and J lost 4; bases outside the gene matches: 5. CDR1 is SGHRS, CDR2 YFSETQ, per germline. CDR3 length: 15 amino acids. This clonotype was seen a handful of times. The clonotype originates from a man aged 45-60 years who received an inactivated influenza vaccine. The sample in question was PBMCs from blood, obtained on the day of vaccination. J is TRBJ2-1 and V is TRBV5-1, with 8 bases fitting TRBD2. The CDR3 DNA sequence: TGCGCCAGCAGCTTAGCGGGGGCCGAATACAATGAGCAGTTCTTC. It encodes CASSLAGAEYNEQFF.